This TCR beta chain was obtained from a study of shared clonotypes between healthy human individuals. Whole-study context: Three plates each covered CD4 naive and memory; CD8 naive two, CD8 memory one. Overall study findings and caveats: Clonotypes that were shared across a few donors made up around 4.6% of naive CD4 clonotypes.

Selected positively for CCR7 and CD45RO-negative, naive CD8 cells excluded terminally differentiated effector memory CD45RA+ cells. In germline, CDR1 is SGDLS, CDR2 YYNGEE. Trimming took 3 bases from V and 2 from J; bases not matched to a gene: 7. CDR3 length: 15 amino acids. Concerning this clone: Antigen specificity is unknown.

Assay: immunoSEQ multiplex PCR; the TCRdb copy retains only in-frame clones and omits some. Of around 2.1 million clones listed, roughly 91% are singletons. The sequence came from a man aged 18 to 30 in good health. Some clones in this sample may be carry-over from other donors' samples. Sequencing used naive CD8+ T cells from PBMCs. The V call is TRBV9, the J call TRBJ2-7; 8 bases align to TRBD1. The CDR3 sequence is CASSGEGQGTYEQYF. Written as DNA, the CDR3 is TGTGCCAGCAGCGGCGAAGGACAGGGCACCTACGAGCAGTACTTC. The full variable domain, with the rest looked up from reference TRBV9 and TRBJ2-7, is DSGVTQTPKHLITATGQRVTLRCSPRSGDLSVYWYQQSLDQGLQFLIQYYNGEERAKGNILERFSAQQFPDLHSELNLSSLELGDSALYFCASSGEGQGTYEQYFGPGTRLTVT.